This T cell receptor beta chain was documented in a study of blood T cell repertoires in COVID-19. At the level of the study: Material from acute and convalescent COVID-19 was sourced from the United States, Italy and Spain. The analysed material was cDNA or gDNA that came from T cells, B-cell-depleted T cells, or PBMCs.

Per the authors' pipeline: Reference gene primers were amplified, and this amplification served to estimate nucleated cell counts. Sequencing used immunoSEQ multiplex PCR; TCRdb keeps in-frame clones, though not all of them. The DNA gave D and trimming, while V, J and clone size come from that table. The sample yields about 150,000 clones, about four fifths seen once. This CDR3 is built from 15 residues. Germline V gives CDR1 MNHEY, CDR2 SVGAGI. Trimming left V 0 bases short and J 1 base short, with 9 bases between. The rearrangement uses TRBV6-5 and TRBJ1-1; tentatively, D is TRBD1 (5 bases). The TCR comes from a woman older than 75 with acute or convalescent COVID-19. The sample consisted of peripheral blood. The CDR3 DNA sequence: TGTGCCAGCAGTTACTCAATCCAGGGGAACACTGAAGCTTTCTTT. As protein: CASSYSIQGNTEAFF.